One sample yielded the 7 T cell receptor beta chains listed below, sequenced in a study of T cell clonality in common variable immunodeficiency (dated by TCRdb to 2014 to 2015). The receptor library was made with the immunoSEQ multiplex PCR assay. TCRdb obtained this table from immuneACCESS and retained in-frame rearrangements with V and J assigned. These tables miss some clones; where compared with another copy, unresolved V genes account for less than half of the shortfall, and the remainder is unexplained. The table for this sample lists 50,000 to 60,000 clones, none of them counted only once. Around 1.8% of the sample is held by the ten biggest clonotypes. What was sequenced was peripheral blood mononuclear cells. The receptors were gathered from a person aged 18-70 years in good health.

This clone was detected many times. The CDR3 extends 3 residues past the end of the read, so its final part is completed from the germline J gene. This rearrangement joins TRBV2 to TRBJ1-2, with a weak D call TRBD1 (6 bases). This CDR3 spans 13 amino acids. V lost 3 bases and J 3 bases, leaving 8 bases between the germline ends. From germline, CDR1 is SNHLY and CDR2 FYNNEI. The CDR3 region is CASSEGTYYGYTF. The covered CDR3 bases are TGTGCCAGCAGTGAGGGGACATACTATGGC.

This clone was found many times. Sequencing ends 3 residues short of the CDR3 end; the germline J gene provides the rest. The chain links TRBV12-5 to TRBJ2-1, with 12 bases that match TRBD2. The CDR3 contains 15 residues. Germline values: CDR1 LGHNT, CDR2 FRNRAP. Trimming cost V 1 base and J 7 bases; bases outside gene matches: 2. CDR3 DNA, as far as it was read: TGTGCTAGTGGTTTGGGGACTAGCGGGATTAATGAG. The encoded protein is CASGLGTSGINE. The CDR3, in full, reads CASGLGTSGINEQFF.

This clone was observed at least ten times. The read terminates 3 residues before the CDR3 end, so the remaining end is supplied by the germline J gene. The V gene is TRBV2, the J gene TRBJ1-2; D call uncertain. In germline, CDR1 is SNHLY, CDR2 FYNNEI. V was cut by 5 bases and J by 5 bases, with 12 bases left in between. The CDR3 extends over 13 amino acids. The CDR3 is CASSSRVGYGYTF. Incomplete CDR3 DNA: TGTGCCAGCAGTTCGAGGGTTGGGTATGGC.

Concerning this clone: The read comes to an end 3 residues before the CDR3 does, leaving the germline J gene to fill in the end. The chain carries TRBV19 and TRBJ1-5; D not resolved. V lost 3 bases and J lost 1, with 4 bases in between. Looked up from germline, CDR1 is LNHDA and CDR2 is SQIVND (reference sequence). The CDR3 runs to 13 residues. The sequenced part of the CDR3 DNA is TGTGCCAGTAGTATGGGCAGCAATCAGCCC. It specifies CASSMGSNQP. From start to end, the CDR3 is CASSMGSNQPQHF. Complete variable domain (other parts from reference TRBV19 and TRBJ1-5): DGGITQSPKYLFRKEGQNVTLSCEQNLNHDAMYWYRQDPGQGLRLIYYSQIVNDFQKGDIAEGYSVSREKKESFPLTVTSAQKNPTAFYLCASSMGSNQPQHFGDGTRLSIL.

This clone was counted many times. The CDR3 end lies 3 residues beyond the end of the read and is filled in from the germline J gene. The V gene is TRBV4-1, the J gene TRBJ2-3; TRBD2 agrees at 13 bases. V gave up 5 bases and J gave up 2 bases; unmatched junction bases: 4. The germline CDR1 and CDR2 sequences are MGHRA and YSYEKL. The CDR3 covers 16 residues. CDR3 protein: CASSKLAGGPTDTQYF. The sequenced part of the CDR3 DNA is TGCGCCAGCAGCAAACTAGCGGGAGGGCCCACAGATACG.

This clone was found many times. The read is 3 residues too short to cover the CDR3 end, so that end is filled in from the germline J gene. V is TRBV7-8 and J is TRBJ2-1; maybe TRBD2 (7 bases). Germline V gene lookup returns CDR1 SGHVS and CDR2 FQNEAQ. Trimming cost V 5 bases and J 7 bases, with 18 bases left between them. The CDR3 contains 15 residues. The CDR3 DNA, read in part, is TGTGCCAGCAGCCCGCCGGGGGGCCCCTGGAATGAG. Residues: CASSPPGGPWNE. The whole CDR3 sequence is CASSPPGGPWNEQFF.

Note on this clone: The read comes to an end 3 residues before the CDR3 does, leaving the germline J gene to fill in the end. The J gene is TRBJ2-3, the V gene TRBV5-6; TRBD2 matches 11 bases. Germline V gene data show CDR1 as SGHDT and CDR2 as YYEEEE. CDR3 length: 15 residues. The CDR3 protein is CASSLASGGLGTQYF. The covered CDR3 bases are TGTGCCAGCAGCTTGGCTAGCGGGGGGCTGGGGACG. The full variable domain, with the rest looked up from reference TRBV5-6 and TRBJ2-3, is DAGVTQSPTHLIKTRGQQVTLRCSPKSGHDTVSWYQQALGQGPQFIFQYYEEEERQRGNFPDRFSGHQFPNYSSELNVNALLLGDSALYLCASSLASGGLGTQYFGPGTRLTVL.